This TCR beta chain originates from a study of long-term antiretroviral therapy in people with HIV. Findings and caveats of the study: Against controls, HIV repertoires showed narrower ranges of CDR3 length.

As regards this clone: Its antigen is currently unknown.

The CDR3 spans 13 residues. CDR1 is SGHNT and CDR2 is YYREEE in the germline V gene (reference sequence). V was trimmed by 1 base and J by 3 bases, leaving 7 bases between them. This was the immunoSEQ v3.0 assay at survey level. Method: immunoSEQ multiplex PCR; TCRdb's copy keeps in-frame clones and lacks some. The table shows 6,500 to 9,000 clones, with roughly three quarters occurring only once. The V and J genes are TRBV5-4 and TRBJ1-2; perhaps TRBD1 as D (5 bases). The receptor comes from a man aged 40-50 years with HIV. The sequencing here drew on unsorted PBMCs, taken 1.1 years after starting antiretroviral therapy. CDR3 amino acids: CASSLLGDYGYTF. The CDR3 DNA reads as TGTGCCAGCAGCTTGTTAGGGGACTATGGCTACACCTTC.